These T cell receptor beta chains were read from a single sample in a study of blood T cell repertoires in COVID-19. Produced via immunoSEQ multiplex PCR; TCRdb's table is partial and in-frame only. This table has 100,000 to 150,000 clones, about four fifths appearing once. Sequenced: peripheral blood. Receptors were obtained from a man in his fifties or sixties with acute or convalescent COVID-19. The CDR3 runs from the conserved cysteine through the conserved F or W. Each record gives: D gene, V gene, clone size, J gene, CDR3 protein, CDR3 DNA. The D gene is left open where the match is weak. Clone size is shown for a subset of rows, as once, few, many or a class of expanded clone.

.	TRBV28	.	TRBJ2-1	CASSLPVGGHNEQFF	TGTGCCAGCAGCTTGCCCGTCGGAGGACACAATGAGCAGTTCTTC
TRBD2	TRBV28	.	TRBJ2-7	CASRPGTNYEQYF	TGTGCCAGCAGGCCCGGGACTAACTACGAGCAGTACTTC
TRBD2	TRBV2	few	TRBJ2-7	CAGGGTFSYEQYF	TGTGCCGGGGGGGGGACGTTCTCCTACGAGCAGTACTTC
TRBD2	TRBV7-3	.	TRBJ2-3	CASSPVAGVGNTQYF	TGTGCCAGCAGCCCCGTAGCGGGGGTCGGAAATACGCAGTATTTT
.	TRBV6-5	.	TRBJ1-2	CASSPLRGVGGYTF	TGTGCCAGCAGTCCTCTCCGGGGGGTAGGTGGCTACACCTTC
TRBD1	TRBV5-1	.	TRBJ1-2	CASSLGDRAYGYTF	TGCGCCAGCAGCTTGGGGGACAGGGCCTATGGCTACACCTTC
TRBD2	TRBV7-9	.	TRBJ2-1	CASSSPGLAGGLSYNEQFF	TGTGCCAGCAGCTCGCCGGGACTAGCGGGAGGGCTTTCATACAATGAGCAGTTCTTC
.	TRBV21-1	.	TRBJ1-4	CANPLPRDRGREKLFF	TGTGCCAACCCCTTGCCCCGGGACAGGGGCCGGGAAAAACTGTTTTTT
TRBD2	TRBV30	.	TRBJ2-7	CAWDPAGGPSKQYF	TGTGCCTGGGACCCAGCGGGAGGGCCCTCGAAGCAGTACTTC
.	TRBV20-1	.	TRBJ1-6	CSASGTRTLHF	TGCAGTGCTAGCGGGACTCGGACCCTCCACTTT
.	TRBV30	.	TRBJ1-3	CAWIHPGGNTIYF	TGTGCCTGGATCCACCCGGGTGGAAACACCATATATTTT
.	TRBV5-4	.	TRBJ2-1	CASSRTGVLYNEQFF	TGTGCCAGCAGCCGCACGGGAGTCCTATACAATGAGCAGTTCTTC
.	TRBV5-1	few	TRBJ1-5	CASSAGSNQPQHF	TGCGCCAGCAGTGCAGGGAGCAATCAGCCCCAGCATTTT
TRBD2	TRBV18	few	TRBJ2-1	CASSLGLAGDNEQFF	TGTGCCAGCTCACTCGGACTAGCGGGTGACAATGAGCAGTTCTTC
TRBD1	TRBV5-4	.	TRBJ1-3	CASSWVPGTGVNTIYF	TGTGCCAGCAGCTGGGTACCCGGGACAGGGGTGAACACCATATATTTT
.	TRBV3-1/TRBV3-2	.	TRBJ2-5	CASSRRERGSYQETQYF	TGTGCCAGCAGCCGACGGGAGAGGGGATCGTACCAAGAGACCCAGTACTTC
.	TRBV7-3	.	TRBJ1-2	CASSLEGANYGYTF	TGTGCCAGCAGCTTAGAAGGGGCTAACTATGGCTACACCTTC
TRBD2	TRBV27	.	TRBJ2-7	CASSLWAGTIHEQYF	TGTGCCAGCAGTTTATGGGCAGGGACTATCCACGAGCAGTACTTC
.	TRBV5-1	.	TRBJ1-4	CASSLNERKSGTYNEKLFF	TGCGCCAGCAGCTTGAATGAAAGGAAAAGCGGAACGTACAACGAAAAACTGTTTTTT
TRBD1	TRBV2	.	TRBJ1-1	CASSAGQGARAFF	TGTGCCAGCAGTGCCGGACAGGGGGCCAGAGCTTTCTTT